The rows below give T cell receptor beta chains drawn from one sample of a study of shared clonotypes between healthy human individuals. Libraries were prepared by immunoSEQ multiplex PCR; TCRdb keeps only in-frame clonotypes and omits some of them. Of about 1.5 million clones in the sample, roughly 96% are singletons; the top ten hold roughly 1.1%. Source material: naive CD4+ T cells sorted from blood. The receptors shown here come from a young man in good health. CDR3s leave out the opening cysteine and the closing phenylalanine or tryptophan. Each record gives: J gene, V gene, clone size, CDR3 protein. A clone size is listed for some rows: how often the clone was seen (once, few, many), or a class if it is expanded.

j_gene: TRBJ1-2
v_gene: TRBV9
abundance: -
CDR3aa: ASSLGSGTGRSNYGYT

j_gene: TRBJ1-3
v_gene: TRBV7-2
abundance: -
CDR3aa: ASSLTSGNSGNTIY

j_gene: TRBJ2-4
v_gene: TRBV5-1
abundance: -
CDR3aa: ASSLGLEAFLTKNIQY

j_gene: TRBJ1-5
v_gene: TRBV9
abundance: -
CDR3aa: ASSPWGEDQPQH

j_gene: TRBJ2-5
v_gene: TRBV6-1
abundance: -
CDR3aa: ASSGHSDETQY

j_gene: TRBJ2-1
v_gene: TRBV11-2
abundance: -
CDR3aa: ASSLHGPGQVGEQF

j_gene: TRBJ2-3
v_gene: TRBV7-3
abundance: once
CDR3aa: ASSPRGDTDTQY

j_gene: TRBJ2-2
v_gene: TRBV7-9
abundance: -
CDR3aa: ASSFRGYTGELF

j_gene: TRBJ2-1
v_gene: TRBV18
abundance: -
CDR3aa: ASSYGYNEQF

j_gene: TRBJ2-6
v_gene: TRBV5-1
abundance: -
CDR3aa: ASSLRQPGANVLT

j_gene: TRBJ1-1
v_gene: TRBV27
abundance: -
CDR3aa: ASSLATSAGNTEAF

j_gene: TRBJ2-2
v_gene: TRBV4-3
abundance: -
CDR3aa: ASSHSPPTGYTGELF

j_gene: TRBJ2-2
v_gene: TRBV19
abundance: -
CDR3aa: ASSILNTGELF

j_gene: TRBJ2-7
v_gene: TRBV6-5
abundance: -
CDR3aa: ASSYGGSYEQY

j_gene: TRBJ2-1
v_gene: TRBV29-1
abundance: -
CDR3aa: SSSLSKNEQF

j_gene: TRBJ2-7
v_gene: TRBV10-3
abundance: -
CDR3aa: ATKQDYEQY

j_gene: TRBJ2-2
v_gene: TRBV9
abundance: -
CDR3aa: ASSASGTYTGELF

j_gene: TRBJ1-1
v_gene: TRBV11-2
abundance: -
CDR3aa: ASSLQTPGLTEAF

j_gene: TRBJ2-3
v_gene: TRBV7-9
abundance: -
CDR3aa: ASSLARTDTQY

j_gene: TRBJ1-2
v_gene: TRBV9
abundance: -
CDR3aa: ASSALRQGIYGYT

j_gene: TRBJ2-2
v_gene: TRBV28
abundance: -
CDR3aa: ASSDTRPGELF

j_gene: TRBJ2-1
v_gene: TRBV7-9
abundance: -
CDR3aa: ASSLPSDLVIYNEQF

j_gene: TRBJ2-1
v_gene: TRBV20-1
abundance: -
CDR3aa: SGVGRDWEF

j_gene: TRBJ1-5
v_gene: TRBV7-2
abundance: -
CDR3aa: ASSLNPGQGNQPQH

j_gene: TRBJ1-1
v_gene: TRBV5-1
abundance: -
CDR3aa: ASSLDGISGTEAF

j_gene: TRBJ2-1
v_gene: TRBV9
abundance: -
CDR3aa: ASSTGLVEGYNEQF

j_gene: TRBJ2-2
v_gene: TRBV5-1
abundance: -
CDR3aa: ASSFPVSGSPGELF

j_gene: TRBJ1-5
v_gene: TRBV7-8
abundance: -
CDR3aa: ASSLAPNQPQH

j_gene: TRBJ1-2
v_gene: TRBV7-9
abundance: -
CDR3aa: ASSPGQSYGYT

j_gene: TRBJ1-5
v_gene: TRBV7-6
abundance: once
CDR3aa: ASSLAPGASNQPQH

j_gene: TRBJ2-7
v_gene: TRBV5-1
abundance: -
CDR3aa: ASNNRGHSGSYEQY

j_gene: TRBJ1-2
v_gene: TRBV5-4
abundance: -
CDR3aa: ASSPGQGGGGYT

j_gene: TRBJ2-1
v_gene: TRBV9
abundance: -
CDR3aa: ASSASSGSSYNEQF

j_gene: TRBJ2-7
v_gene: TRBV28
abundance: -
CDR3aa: ASSTIRGMWLQY

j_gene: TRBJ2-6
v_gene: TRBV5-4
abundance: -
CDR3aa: ASILAGRGGANVLT

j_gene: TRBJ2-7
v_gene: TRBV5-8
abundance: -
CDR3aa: ASSRGLAGAYSYEQY

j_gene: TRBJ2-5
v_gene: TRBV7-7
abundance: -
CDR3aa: ASSSGNAPQY